A single sample is the source of the 3 T cell receptor beta chains below, sequenced in a study of blood T cell repertoires in COVID-19. This table comes from immunoSEQ multiplex PCR, and its TCRdb copy is limited to in-frame clones, with some not included. The data contain 150,000 to 200,000 clones, 80% to 90% of them singletons. Source material: peripheral blood. Source of these receptors: a man between 18 and 35 years old who had recovered from COVID-19.

The V gene is TRBV5-6, the J gene TRBJ2-1; D ambiguous. Germline values: CDR1 SGHDT, CDR2 YYEEEE. Between the trimmed V and J ends, which lost 3 bases and 9 bases, there was a span of 10 bases. CDR3 length equals 12 residues. Here the CDR3 reads CASSSTTPEQFF. The DNA for the CDR3 is TGTGCCAGCAGCTCTACGACTCCTGAGCAGTTCTTC. The variable domain in full, completed from reference TRBV5-6 and TRBJ2-1, reads DAGVTQSPTHLIKTRGQQVTLRCSPKSGHDTVSWYQQALGQGPQFIFQYYEEEERQRGNFPDRFSGHQFPNYSSELNVNALLLGDSALYLCASSSTTPEQFFGPGTRLTVL.

In regard to this clone: The sample holds other DNA sequences that translate to the same CDR3. The rearrangement joins TRBV19 to TRBJ2-7; TRBD1 matches 8 bases. Germline CDR1 and CDR2: LNHDA and SQIVND (reference sequence). The CDR3 is 12 amino acids. Trimming cost V 5 bases and J 4 bases; bases outside gene matches: 1. CDR3 loop: CASSGQGYEQYF. For the CDR3, the DNA is TGTGCCAGTAGTGGACAGGGATACGAGCAGTACTTC.

This chain links TRBV2 with TRBJ1-4; tentative D call: TRBD1 (6 bases). Trimming removed 6 bases at V and 3 bases at J, with 17 bases between. This CDR3 is 16 amino acids long. CDR1 and CDR2 from the germline V gene are SNHLY and FYNNEI. This CDR3 is CASSGTGLGANEKLFF. The CDR3 nucleotides are TGTGCCAGCAGCGGAACAGGGTTAGGGGCTAATGAAAAACTGTTTTTT. Full variable domain (outside the CDR3, taken from reference TRBV2 and TRBJ1-4): EPEVTQTPSHQVTQMGQEVILRCVPISNHLYFYWYRQILGQKVEFLVSFYNNEISEKSEIFDDQFSVERPDGSNFTLKIRSTKLEDSAMYFCASSGTGLGANEKLFFGSGTQLSVL.